This TCR beta chain was identified during a study of OX40 agonist ivuxolimab in advanced cancers. Turning to this clone: Its antigen is not identified.

Germline V gene data show CDR1 as MDHEN and CDR2 as SYDVKM. With 5 bases removed from V and 6 bases from J, the gap between germline ends came to 14 bases. The CDR3 has 13 residues. The study's findings and limits: Among patients with partial responses at 0.1-3.0 mg/kg, clonal expansion was among the lowest.

Method: immunoSEQ multiplex PCR; TCRdb's copy keeps in-frame clones and lacks some. The table records about 80,000 clones, 80% to 90% of them present only once. Sequenced here: CD4+ or CD8+ T cells sorted from blood, sampled in a trial of the OX40 agonist ivuxolimab. This TCR was recovered from an adult with an advanced solid tumor such as melanoma, head and neck, liver or kidney cancer. The V gene is TRBV28, the J gene TRBJ2-7; no clear D. As DNA, the CDR3 is TGTGCCAGCAGTCGACCCCAATGGGGCGAGCAGTACTTC. It yields the protein CASSRPQWGEQYF.